Here is one TCR beta chain with its context. Original processing notes: Amplification of reference gene primers provided the estimated nucleated cell counts. Method: immunoSEQ multiplex PCR; TCRdb's copy keeps in-frame clones and lacks some. Clonal size and the V and J genes are those of that table, whereas D and trimming came from the DNA. Found here are roughly 50,000 clones, about 82% of them singletons; the top ten hold about 11%. These data belong to a study of blood T cell repertoires in COVID-19. Germline V lookup: CDR1 KGHDR, CDR2 SFDVKD. The V end lost 1 base, the J end lost 1 base, and 12 bases lay between the germline ends. The CDR3 extends over 16 amino acids.

The sample comprised peripheral blood. The V call is TRBV24-1, the J call TRBJ1-1, with D unresolved. The clonotype was recovered from a man aged 65 to 85 with active COVID-19. CDR3: CATSDLDYAGNTEAFF. The CDR3 DNA reads TGTGCCACCAGTGATTTAGATTACGCCGGGAACACTGAAGCTTTCTTT.